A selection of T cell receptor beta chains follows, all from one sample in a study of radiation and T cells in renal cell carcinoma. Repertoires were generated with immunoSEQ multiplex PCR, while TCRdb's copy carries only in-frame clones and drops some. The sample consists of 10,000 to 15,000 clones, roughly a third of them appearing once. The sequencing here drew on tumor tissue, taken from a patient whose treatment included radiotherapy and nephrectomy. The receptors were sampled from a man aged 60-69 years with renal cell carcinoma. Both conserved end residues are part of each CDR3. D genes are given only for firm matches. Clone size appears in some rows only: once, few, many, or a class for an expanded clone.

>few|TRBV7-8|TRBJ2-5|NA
CASSSQETQYF
TGTGCCAGCAGCTCACAAGAGACCCAGTACTTC
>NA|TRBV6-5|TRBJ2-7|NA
CASSFKQNYEQYF
TGTGCCAGCAGTTTTAAACAAAACTACGAGCAGTACTTC
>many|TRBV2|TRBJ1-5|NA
CASSEDAQGRRTQPQHF
TGTGCCAGCAGCGAAGACGCCCAGGGGCGCAGAACGCAGCCCCAGCATTTT
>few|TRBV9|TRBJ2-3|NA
CASSVEPTYTDTQYF
TGTGCCAGCAGCGTAGAGCCGACCTACACAGATACGCAGTATTTT
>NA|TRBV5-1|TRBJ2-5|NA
CASSLGSTEETQYF
TGCGCCAGCAGCTTGGGGTCGACAGAAGAGACCCAGTACTTC
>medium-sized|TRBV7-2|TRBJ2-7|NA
CASSNLGEQYF
TGTGCCAGCAGCAATTTGGGGGAGCAGTACTTC
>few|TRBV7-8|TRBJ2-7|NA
CASRPRGLDDTNFSEQYF
TGTGCCAGCAGGCCCCGAGGACTGGACGACACGAACTTCAGCGAGCAGTACTTC
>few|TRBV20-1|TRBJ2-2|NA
CSAGNTGELFF
TGCAGTGCGGGGAACACCGGGGAGCTGTTTTTT
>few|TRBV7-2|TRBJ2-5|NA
CASSFGHQETQYF
TGTGCCAGCAGCTTTGGGCACCAAGAGACCCAGTACTTC
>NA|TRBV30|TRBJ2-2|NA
CAWGVLASGELFF
TGTGCCTGGGGGGTTCTAGCTTCCGGGGAGCTGTTTTTT